What follows are 3 T cell receptor beta chains derived from one specimen sequenced in a study of CD8 T cells in ankylosing spondylitis. Study observations and caveats: A TCR beta motif of several highly homologous variants seemed to mark ankylosing spondylitis blood.

One entry per CDR3 protein, called by TCRdb with MiXCR from the 5' RACE reads. The data contain approximately 540,000 distinct CDR3 sequences, roughly 13% of them singletons. Their specific antigens are unknown. Sample: blood, either unsorted or a sorted T cell fraction (not recorded which). The source is a male donor with ankylosing spondylitis.

This clonotype has a count of ten or more. The chain uses TRBV11-2 and TRBJ2-5, with TRBD2 as a possible D gene (5 bases). There are 14 residues in the CDR3. Germline-derived CDR1 and CDR2 are SGHAT and FQNNGV. V lost 4 bases and J lost 4, with 13 bases in between. DNA of the CDR3: TGTGCCAGCAGCTCCGGGGTCGCAGCAGAGACCCAGTACTTC. The encoded protein is CASSSGVAAETQYF.

This clonotype was seen more than once but under ten times. V gene TRBV12-3 or TRBV12-4 combines with J gene TRBJ2-2; D tentatively reads TRBD1 or TRBD2 (6 bases each). The CDR3 length is 14 residues. V was trimmed by 7 bases and J by 7 bases, leaving 16 bases between them. CDR3 amino acids: CASTPGAFGGELFF. CDR3 nucleotide sequence: TGTGCCAGCACCCCGGGGGCCTTCGGCGGGGAGCTGTTTTTT.

This clonotype has more than one count but fewer than ten. This chain connects TRBV18 to TRBJ1-1; no clear D gene. V gave up 2 bases and J gave up 5 bases, with 12 bases separating them. The CDR3 contains 14 residues. CDR1 is KGHSH, CDR2 LQKENI, per germline. The CDR3 sequence is CASSPGEGWTEAFF. As DNA, the CDR3 is TGTGCCAGCTCACCAGGGGAGGGTTGGACTGAAGCTTTCTTT.